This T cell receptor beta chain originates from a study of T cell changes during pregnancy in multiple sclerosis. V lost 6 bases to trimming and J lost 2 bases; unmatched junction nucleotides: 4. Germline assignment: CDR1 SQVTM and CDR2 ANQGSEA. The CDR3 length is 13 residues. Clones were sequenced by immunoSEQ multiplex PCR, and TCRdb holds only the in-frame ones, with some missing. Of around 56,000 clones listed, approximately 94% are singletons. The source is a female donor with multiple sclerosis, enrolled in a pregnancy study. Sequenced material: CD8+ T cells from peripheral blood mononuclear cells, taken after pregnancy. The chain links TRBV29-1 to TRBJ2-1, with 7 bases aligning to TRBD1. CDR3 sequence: CSVRDRTYNEQFF. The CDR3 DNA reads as TGCAGCGTGAGGGACAGAACCTACAATGAGCAGTTCTTC.